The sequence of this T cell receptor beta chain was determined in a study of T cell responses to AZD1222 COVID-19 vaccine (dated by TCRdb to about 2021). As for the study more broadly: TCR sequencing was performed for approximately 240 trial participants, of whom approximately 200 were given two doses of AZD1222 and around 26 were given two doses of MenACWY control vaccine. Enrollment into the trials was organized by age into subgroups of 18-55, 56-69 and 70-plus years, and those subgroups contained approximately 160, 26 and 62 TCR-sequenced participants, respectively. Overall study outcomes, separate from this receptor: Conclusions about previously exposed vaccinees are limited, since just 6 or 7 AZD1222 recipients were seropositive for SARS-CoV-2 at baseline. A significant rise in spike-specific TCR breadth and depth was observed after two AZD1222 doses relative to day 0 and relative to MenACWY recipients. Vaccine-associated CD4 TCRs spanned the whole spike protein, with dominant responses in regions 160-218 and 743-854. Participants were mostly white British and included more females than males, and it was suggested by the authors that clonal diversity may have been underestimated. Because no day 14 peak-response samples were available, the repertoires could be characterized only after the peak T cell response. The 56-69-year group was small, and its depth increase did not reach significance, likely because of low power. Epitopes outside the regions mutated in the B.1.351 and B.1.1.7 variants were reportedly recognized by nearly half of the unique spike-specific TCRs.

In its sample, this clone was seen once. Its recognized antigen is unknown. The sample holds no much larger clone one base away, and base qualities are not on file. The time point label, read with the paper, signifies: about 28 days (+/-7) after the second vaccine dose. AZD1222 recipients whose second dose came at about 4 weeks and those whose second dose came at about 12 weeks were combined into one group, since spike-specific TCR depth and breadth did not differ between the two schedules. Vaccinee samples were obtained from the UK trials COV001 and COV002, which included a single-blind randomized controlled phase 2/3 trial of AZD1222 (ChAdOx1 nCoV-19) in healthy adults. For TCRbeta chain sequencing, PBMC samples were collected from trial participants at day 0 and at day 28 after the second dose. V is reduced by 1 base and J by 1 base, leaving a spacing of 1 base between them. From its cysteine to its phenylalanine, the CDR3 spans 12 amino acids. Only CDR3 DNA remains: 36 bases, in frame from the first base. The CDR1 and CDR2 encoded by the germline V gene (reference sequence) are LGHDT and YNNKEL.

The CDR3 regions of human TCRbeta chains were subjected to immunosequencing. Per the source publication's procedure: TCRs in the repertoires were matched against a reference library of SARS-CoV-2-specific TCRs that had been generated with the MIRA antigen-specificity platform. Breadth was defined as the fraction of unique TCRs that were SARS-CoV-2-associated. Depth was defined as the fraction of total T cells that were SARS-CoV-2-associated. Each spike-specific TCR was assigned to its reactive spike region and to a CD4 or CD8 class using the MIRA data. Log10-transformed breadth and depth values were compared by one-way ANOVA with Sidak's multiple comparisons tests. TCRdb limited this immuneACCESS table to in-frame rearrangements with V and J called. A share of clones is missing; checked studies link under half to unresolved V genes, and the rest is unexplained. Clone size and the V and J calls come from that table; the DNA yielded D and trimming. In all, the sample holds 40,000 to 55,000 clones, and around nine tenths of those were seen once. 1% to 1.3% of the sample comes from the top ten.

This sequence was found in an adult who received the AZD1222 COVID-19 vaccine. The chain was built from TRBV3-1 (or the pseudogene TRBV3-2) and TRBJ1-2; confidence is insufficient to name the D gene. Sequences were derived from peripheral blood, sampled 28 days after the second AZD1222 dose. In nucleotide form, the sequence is TGTGCCAGCAGCCAAGTTAACTATGGCTACACCTTC. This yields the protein CASSQVNYGYTF.